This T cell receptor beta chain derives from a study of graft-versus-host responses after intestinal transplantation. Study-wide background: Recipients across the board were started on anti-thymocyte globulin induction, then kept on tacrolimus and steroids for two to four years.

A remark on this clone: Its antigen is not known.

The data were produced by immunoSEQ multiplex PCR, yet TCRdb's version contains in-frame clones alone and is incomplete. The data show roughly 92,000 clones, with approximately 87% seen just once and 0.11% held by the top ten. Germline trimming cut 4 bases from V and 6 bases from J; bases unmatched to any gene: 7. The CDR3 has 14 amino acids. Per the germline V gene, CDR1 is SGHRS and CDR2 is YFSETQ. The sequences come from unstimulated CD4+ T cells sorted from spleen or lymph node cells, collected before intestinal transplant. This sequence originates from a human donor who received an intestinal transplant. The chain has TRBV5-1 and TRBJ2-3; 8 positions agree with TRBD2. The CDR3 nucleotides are TGCGCCAGCAGCGTGGGACTAGTGAGGGATACGCAGTATTTT. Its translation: CASSVGLVRDTQYF. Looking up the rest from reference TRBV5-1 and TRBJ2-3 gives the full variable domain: KAGVTQTPRYLIKTRGQQVTLSCSPISGHRSVSWYQQTPGQGLQFLFEYFSETQRNKGNFPGRFSGRQFSNSRSEMNVSTLELGDSALYLCASSVGLVRDTQYFGPGTRLTVL.